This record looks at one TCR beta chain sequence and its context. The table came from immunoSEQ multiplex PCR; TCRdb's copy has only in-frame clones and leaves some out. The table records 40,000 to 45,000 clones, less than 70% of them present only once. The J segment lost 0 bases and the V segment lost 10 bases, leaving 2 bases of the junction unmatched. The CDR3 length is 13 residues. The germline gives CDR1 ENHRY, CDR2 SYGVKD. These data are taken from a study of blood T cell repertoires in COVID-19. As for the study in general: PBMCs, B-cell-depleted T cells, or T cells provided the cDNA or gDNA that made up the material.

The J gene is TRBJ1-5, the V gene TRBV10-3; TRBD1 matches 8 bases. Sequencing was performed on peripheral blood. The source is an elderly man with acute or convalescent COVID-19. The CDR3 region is CATGQGSNQPQHF. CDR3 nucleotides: TGTGCCACTGGACAGGGTAGCAATCAGCCCCAGCATTTT.